Each of the 11 T cell receptor beta chains below was sequenced from the same sample in a study of cytomegalovirus exposure and HLA in healthy donors. The protocol was immunoSEQ multiplex PCR, while the TCRdb copy is restricted to in-frame clones and leaves out a portion. Among about 76,000 clones listed, 90% to 95% were seen once. Sequenced: PBMCs. The receptors here all came from a young man in good health and CMV-seropositive.

This chain joins TRBV10-2 and TRBJ2-1; the D gene is possibly TRBD1 (6 bases). CDR1 and CDR2 from the germline V gene are WSHSY and SAAADI. The CDR3 has 14 residues. V lost 8 bases and J lost 7, with 18 bases in between. The CDR3 loop is CASQVQGSSNEQFF. The CDR3 DNA is TGCGCCAGCCAGGTTCAGGGGAGTTCGAATGAGCAGTTCTTC.

This clone was seen only once. This chain uses TRBV30 with TRBJ2-3; a weak D match, TRBD1 (6 bases). In germline, CDR1 is GTSNPN, CDR2 SVGIG (reference sequence). The germline V and J ends were trimmed by 3 bases and 6 bases, with 16 bases remaining between them. The CDR3 is 14 amino acids. This CDR3 is CAWSRPNRVDTQYF. The CDR3 region has the DNA TGTGCCTGGAGCCGACCTAACAGGGTGGATACGCAGTATTTT. Variable domain in full (rest from reference TRBV30 and TRBJ2-3): SQTIHQWPATLVQPVGSPLSLECTVEGTSNPNLYWYRQAAGRGLQLLFYSVGIGQISSEVPQNLSASRPQDRQFILSSKKLLLSDSGFYLCAWSRPNRVDTQYFGPGTRLTVL.

The rearrangement links TRBV10-3 to TRBJ2-3; TRBD2 agrees at 8 bases. CDR1 and CDR2 from the germline V gene are ENHRY and SYGVKD. The CDR3 is 16 residues long. V trimming: 0 bases; J trimming: 1 base; junction bases outside the gene matches: 3. CDR3 region: CAISESAAGGTDTQYF. The CDR3 DNA reads as TGTGCCATCAGTGAGTCGGCAGCGGGAGGCACAGATACGCAGTATTTT.

This clone was observed a single time. The gene calls are TRBV5-6 and TRBJ2-5; the D is unclear. CDR1 and CDR2 (germline): SGHDT, YYEEEE. Trimming took 0 bases from V and 2 from J, leaving 8 bases between them. The CDR3 runs 14 residues. This chain's CDR3 is CASSLDLQQETQYF. The CDR3 DNA sequence: TGTGCCAGCAGCTTGGATTTACAGCAAGAGACCCAGTACTTC. Full variable domain (remainder filled in from reference TRBV5-6 and TRBJ2-5): DAGVTQSPTHLIKTRGQQVTLRCSPKSGHDTVSWYQQALGQGPQFIFQYYEEEERQRGNFPDRFSGHQFPNYSSELNVNALLLGDSALYLCASSLDLQQETQYFGPGTRLLVL.

A remark on this clone: An end of the junction does not agree with germline; a read error may underlie this. This chain connects TRBV6-1 to TRBJ2-7, with 8 bases lining up with TRBD2. The CDR3 extends over 11 amino acids. Germline assignment: CDR1 MNHNS and CDR2 SASEGT. The CDR3 coding sequence is TGTGCCAGCAGTGAGGGGGGACTAGGAAGGTTC. This codes for CASSEGGLGRF.

This clone was picked up one time. The chain recombines TRBV30 with TRBJ1-2; 10 bases are shared with TRBD1. The V and J ends lost 5 bases and 2 bases, in that order; junction bases with no gene match: 5. The CDR3 sequence is 14 residues long. Germline CDR1 GTSNPN, CDR2 SVGIG (reference sequence). CDR3 sequence: CAWDPGQGNYGYTF. CDR3 in DNA: TGTGCCTGGGATCCGGGACAGGGGAACTATGGCTACACCTTC.

The chain employs TRBV28 and TRBJ2-1; D possibly corresponds to TRBD1 (6 bases). Per the germline V gene, CDR1 is MDHEN and CDR2 is SYDVKM. CDR3 size: 14 residues. V shed 4 bases and J shed 4 bases, with 11 bases lying between them. CDR3 in amino acids: CASSSGQFYNEQFF. In DNA, the CDR3 is TGTGCCAGCAGTTCCGGACAGTTTTACAATGAGCAGTTCTTC.

The V gene is TRBV21-1, the J gene TRBJ1-4. TRBV21-1 is described as a pseudogene. CDR3 length: 17 amino acids. CDR3 loop: CATGEGLGSEGNEKLFF. DNA for the CDR3: TGTGCCACCGGGGAGGGGCTAGGTTCAGAGGGAAATGAAAAACTGTTTTTT.

V and J are TRBV5-6 and TRBJ2-7, with 9 bases lining up with TRBD2. Per the germline V gene, CDR1 is SGHDT and CDR2 is YYEEEE. CDR3 size: 15 residues. Unmatched junction bases numbered 9, after V lost 6 bases and J lost 2 bases. CDR3 nucleotides: TGTGCCAGCACCCTCTCTCTAGCGGGACCCTACGAGCAGTACTTC. Its translation is CASTLSLAGPYEQYF.

This clone was picked up one time. The chain joins TRBV27 to TRBJ2-3, with TRBD2 matching over 10 bases. Germline V gene sequence: CDR1 MNHEY, CDR2 SMNVEV (reference sequence). The CDR3 contains 17 residues. V dropped 2 bases and J dropped 1; count of bases not matched to a gene: 6. CDR3 loop: CASSLSGRARGTDTQYF. The CDR3 nucleotides are TGTGCCAGCAGTTTAAGCGGGAGGGCCAGGGGCACAGATACGCAGTATTTT.

In nucleotides, the CDR3 is TGCAGCGTTGAAGGTCATCGACTAGCGGGACAAACAGATACGCAGTATTTT. Translation gives CSVEGHRLAGQTDTQYF. The V gene is TRBV29-1, the J gene TRBJ2-3; 11 bases map to TRBD2. The germline CDR1 and CDR2 sequences are SQVTM and ANQGSEA. The CDR3 spans 17 residues. Trimming cost V 1 base and J 3 bases; bases outside gene matches: 9.